Presented here are 2 T cell receptor beta chains from one specimen sequenced in a study of control samples from healthy donors and cancer patients. Generated by immunoSEQ multiplex PCR, the TCRdb table keeps only in-frame clones and is missing some. This table has 150,000 to 200,000 clones, 85% to 95% appearing once. Material for sequencing was blood. The receptors derive from a man between 18 and 29 years old in good health.

The table lists this clone with a count of one. The chain combines TRBV3-1 (or the pseudogene TRBV3-2) with TRBJ2-5; TRBD2 agrees at 9 bases. Losses at the gene ends were 1 base for V and 1 base for J; bases not matched to a gene: 7. Germline CDR1 is LGHDT and CDR2 is YNNKEL (reference sequence). The length of the CDR3 is 17 residues. CDR3 protein: CASSQGGSGGSQETQYF. The DNA for the CDR3 is TGTGCCAGCAGCCAAGGCGGCAGCGGGGGGTCCCAAGAGACCCAGTACTTC.

This clone was seen only once. The rearrangement uses TRBV5-1 and TRBJ1-1; 7 nucleotides align to TRBD1. Germline trimming cut 2 bases from V and 11 bases from J; bases unmatched to any gene: 6. The length of the CDR3 is 12 residues. Germline V lookup: CDR1 SGHRS, CDR2 YFSETQ. The CDR3 DNA reads as TGCGCCAGCAGCTTAGGGGCCAGGGGGGCTTTCTTT. Protein sequence: CASSLGARGAFF.